This is a list of T cell receptor beta chains from one sample in a study of blood T cell repertoires in COVID-19. TCRdb's copy holds only in-frame clones and misses some; the assay was immunoSEQ multiplex PCR. The repertoire holds a few hundred thousand clones, with around 90% as singletons. The sequencing sample was made of peripheral blood. These receptors were collected from a woman in her 70s with COVID-19, enrolled during active disease. The CDR3 runs from the conserved cysteine through the conserved F or W. D genes are given only for firm matches. Clone size is stated in some rows and not others, as once, few, many or a class when expanded.

J gene: TRBJ1-4
D gene: NA
V gene: TRBV24-1
clone size: NA
CDR3 DNA: TGTGCCACCAGTGATCCTCAGGGATCTGCTGAAAAACTGTTTTTT
CDR3 protein: CATSDPQGSAEKLFF

J gene: TRBJ2-1
D gene: TRBD2
V gene: TRBV19
clone size: NA
CDR3 DNA: TGTGCCAGTAGCACGACTAGCGGGAGCTCCTACAATGAGCAGTTCTTC
CDR3 protein: CASSTTSGSSYNEQFF

J gene: TRBJ1-5
D gene: NA
V gene: TRBV6-2/TRBV6-3
clone size: NA
CDR3 DNA: TGTGCCAGCAGCCCAGGGACAACTTCTTATAGCAATCAGCCCCAGCATTTT
CDR3 protein: CASSPGTTSYSNQPQHF

J gene: TRBJ2-6
D gene: TRBD1
V gene: TRBV5-4
clone size: NA
CDR3 DNA: TGTGCCAGCAGCCGAGAGACAGGGGGCGCGGGGGGGGCCAACGTCCTGACTTTC
CDR3 protein: CASSRETGGAGGANVLTF

J gene: TRBJ1-6
D gene: NA
V gene: TRBV4-2
clone size: NA
CDR3 DNA: TGTGCCAGCAGCCAAGATTCCTGGGTCCAAGGGGATTCACCCCTCCACTTT
CDR3 protein: CASSQDSWVQGDSPLHF

J gene: TRBJ1-1
D gene: NA
V gene: TRBV3-1/TRBV3-2
clone size: NA
CDR3 DNA: TGTGCCAGCAGCCGAAGCGGGGCGAACACTGAAGCTTTCTTT
CDR3 protein: CASSRSGANTEAFF

J gene: TRBJ2-7
D gene: NA
V gene: TRBV7-9
clone size: NA
CDR3 DNA: TGTGCCAGCAGCATATCCGGGGCTGCGCGGGGTTACGAGCAGTACTTC
CDR3 protein: CASSISGAARGYEQYF

J gene: TRBJ2-2
D gene: NA
V gene: TRBV6-1
clone size: NA
CDR3 DNA: TGTGCCAGCAGAGAACTACAGCCCAACGCGAACACCGGGGAGCTGTTTTTT
CDR3 protein: CASRELQPNANTGELFF

J gene: TRBJ1-1
D gene: NA
V gene: TRBV28
clone size: NA
CDR3 DNA: TGTGCCAGCAGCGGGGGGGCTGATACTGAAGCTTTCTTT
CDR3 protein: CASSGGADTEAFF

J gene: TRBJ2-2
D gene: NA
V gene: TRBV28
clone size: few
CDR3 DNA: TGTGCCAGCAGGGCATGGGCCGACGTTACAGGGGAGCTGTTTTTT
CDR3 protein: CASRAWADVTGELFF